The rows below give T cell receptor beta chains drawn from one sample of a study of blood T cell repertoires in COVID-19. Clones were sequenced by immunoSEQ multiplex PCR, and TCRdb holds only the in-frame ones, with some missing. The sample lists over 55,000 clones; around 90% were seen once. The sequencing sample was made of peripheral blood. These receptors came from a woman of 80 years or more with COVID-19, enrolled during active disease. Each CDR3 is given with its conserved first and last residue. D genes are given only for firm matches. Rows give clone size only sometimes, using once, few, many, or a class for an expanded clone.

>TRBJ1-5|.|TRBV7-2|.
CASSPAGGNQPQHF
TGTGCCAGCAGCCCCGCAGGGGGCAATCAGCCCCAGCATTTT
>TRBJ2-1|TRBD2|TRBV30|.
CAWNAGGSYNEQFF
TGTGCCTGGAATGCGGGGGGCTCATACAATGAGCAGTTCTTC
>TRBJ1-1|.|TRBV7-9|.
CASSLIANTEAFF
TGTGCCAGCAGCTTAATAGCGAACACTGAAGCTTTCTTT
>TRBJ2-3|.|TRBV24-1|.
CATSARQRTDTQYF
TGTGCCACCAGTGCTAGACAGAGGACAGATACGCAGTATTTT
>TRBJ2-3|.|TRBV19|.
CASSSLEVGRDGTQYF
TGTGCCAGTTCCTCCCTGGAGGTCGGTCGGGATGGTACGCAGTATTTT
>TRBJ1-1|.|TRBV27|.
CASSSTHRRANTEAFF
TGTGCCAGCAGTTCGACCCATAGGAGAGCGAACACTGAAGCTTTCTTT
>TRBJ2-3|TRBD1|TRBV3-1/TRBV3-2|.
CASSRSGTGLTDTQYF
TGTGCCAGCAGCCGATCCGGGACAGGGTTAACAGATACGCAGTATTTT
>TRBJ2-3|.|TRBV5-1|.
CASSLGGDITDTQYF
TGCGCCAGCAGCTTGGGGGGAGACATCACAGATACGCAGTATTTT
>TRBJ2-1|.|TRBV5-1|few
CASSPGQQYNEQFF
TGCGCCAGCAGCCCGGGACAACAGTACAATGAGCAGTTCTTC
>TRBJ2-6|.|TRBV5-1|.
CASSLAGAGGANVLTF
TGCGCCAGCAGCTTGGCTGGGGCTGGTGGGGCCAACGTCCTGACTTTC
>TRBJ2-3|TRBD2|TRBV5-4|.
CASSFLTSGGLDTQYF
TGTGCCAGCAGCTTCTTGACTAGCGGGGGGTTAGATACGCAGTATTTT
>TRBJ2-1|.|TRBV15|.
CATSEYNEQFF
TGTGCCACCAGCGAGTACAATGAGCAGTTCTTC
>TRBJ1-2|TRBD1|TRBV19|many
CASTRQGSYGYTF
TGTGCCAGTACTCGACAGGGGAGCTATGGCTACACCTTC
>TRBJ1-2|.|TRBV30|.
CASTGPPNNYGYTF
TGTGCCTCTACAGGGCCACCAAATAACTATGGCTACACCTTC
>TRBJ1-6|TRBD1|TRBV19|.
CASSIDTGGAYNSPLHF
TGTGCCAGTAGTATAGATACAGGGGGCGCCTATAATTCACCCCTCCACTTT
>TRBJ2-7|.|TRBV6-5|.
CASKYLSSYEQYF
TGTGCCAGCAAGTACCTGAGCTCCTACGAGCAGTACTTC
>TRBJ2-1|.|TRBV10-2|.
CASSPGMPSNEQFF
TGCGCCAGCAGTCCGGGGATGCCCTCCAATGAGCAGTTCTTC
>TRBJ1-5|TRBD1|TRBV5-8|.
CASSLGDRGDGNQPQHF
TGTGCCAGCAGCTTAGGGGACAGGGGAGATGGCAATCAGCCCCAGCATTTT
>TRBJ1-2|.|TRBV2|.
CATLPDRAGQNYGYTF
TGTGCCACCCTACCCGACCGGGCCGGACAGAACTATGGCTACACCTTC
>TRBJ2-1|TRBD2|TRBV19|.
CASSSPGLAQTEQFF
TGTGCCAGTAGTTCACCGGGACTAGCCCAGACTGAGCAGTTCTTC
>TRBJ1-2|TRBD1|TRBV5-1|.
CASSRGQGAGFGYTF
TGCGCCAGCAGCAGAGGACAGGGGGCCGGTTTTGGCTACACCTTC
>TRBJ2-5|TRBD2|TRBV27|.
CASSRTSGDQETQYF
TGTGCCAGCAGCAGGACTAGCGGGGACCAAGAGACCCAGTACTTC
>TRBJ2-1|TRBD2|TRBV6-5|few
CASSDSGGAYNEQFF
TGTGCCAGCAGCGATAGCGGGGGGGCATACAATGAGCAGTTCTTC
>TRBJ1-3|.|TRBV9|.
CASSVGQFFSGNTIYF
TGTGCCAGCAGCGTTGGACAGTTTTTCTCTGGAAACACCATATATTTT
>TRBJ1-3|.|TRBV5-1|.
CASSRQTGSGNTIYF
TGCGCCAGCAGCCGACAGACAGGCTCTGGAAACACCATATATTTT
>TRBJ2-2|.|TRBV5-1|.
CASSLEVGLDTGELFF
TGCGCCAGCAGCTTGGAGGTGGGGCTAGACACCGGGGAGCTGTTTTTT
>TRBJ2-7|.|TRBV5-6|.
CASSLSQGRPLDEQYF
TGTGCCAGCAGCTTGTCCCAGGGGAGACCTCTGGACGAGCAGTACTTC